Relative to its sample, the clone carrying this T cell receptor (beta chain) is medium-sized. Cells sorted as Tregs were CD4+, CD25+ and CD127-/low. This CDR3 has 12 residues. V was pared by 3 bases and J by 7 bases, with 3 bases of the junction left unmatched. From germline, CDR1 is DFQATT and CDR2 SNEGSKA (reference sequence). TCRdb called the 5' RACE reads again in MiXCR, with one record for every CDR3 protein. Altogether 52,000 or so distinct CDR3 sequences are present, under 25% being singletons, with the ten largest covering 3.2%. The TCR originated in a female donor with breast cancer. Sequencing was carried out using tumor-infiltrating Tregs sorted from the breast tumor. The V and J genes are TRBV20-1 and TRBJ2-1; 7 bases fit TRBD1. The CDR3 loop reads CSARAGGNEQFF. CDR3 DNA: TGCAGTGCTAGGGCAGGGGGAAATGAGCAGTTCTTC.